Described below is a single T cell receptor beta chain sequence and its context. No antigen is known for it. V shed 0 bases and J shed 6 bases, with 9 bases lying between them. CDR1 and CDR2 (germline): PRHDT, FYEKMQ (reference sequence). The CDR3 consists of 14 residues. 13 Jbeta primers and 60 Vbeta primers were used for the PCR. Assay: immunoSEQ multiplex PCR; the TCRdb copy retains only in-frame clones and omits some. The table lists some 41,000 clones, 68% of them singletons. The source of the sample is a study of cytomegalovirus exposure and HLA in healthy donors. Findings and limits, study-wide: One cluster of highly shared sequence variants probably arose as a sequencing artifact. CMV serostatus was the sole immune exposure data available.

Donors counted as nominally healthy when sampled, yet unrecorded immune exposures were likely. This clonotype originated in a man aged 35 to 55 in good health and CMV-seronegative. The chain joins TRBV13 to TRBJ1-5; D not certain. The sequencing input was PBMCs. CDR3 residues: CASSLGRGIQPQHF. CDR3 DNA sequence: TGTGCCAGCAGCTTAGGCCGAGGGATTCAGCCCCAGCATTTT.